This T cell receptor (beta chain) was retrieved from a study of PD-1 blockade in classical Hodgkin lymphoma. All patients relapsed after autologous stem cell transplantation, and brentuximab vedotin exposure varied. Study findings and constraints: Newly diagnosed patients were reported to start with lower TCR diversity than healthy donors.

Here immunoSEQ multiplex PCR was the method, and the copy in TCRdb shows in-frame clones only, minus some. The repertoire includes about 27,000 clones, 78% of them detected once, and about 33% sits in the top ten. The V and J ends lost 8 bases and 5 bases, in that order; junction bases with no gene match: 14. In germline, CDR1 is MDHEN, CDR2 SYDVKM. This CDR3 is built from 15 residues. Remarks on this clone: Its antigen is not known.

This rearrangement joins TRBV28 to TRBJ1-2; 7 bases match TRBD1. The material was peripheral blood mononuclear cells (PBMCs), obtained before the second cycle of nivolumab. The TCR originated in a human donor with classical Hodgkin lymphoma. The CDR3 region is CASANGPTGTYGYTF. The DNA for the CDR3 is TGTGCCAGCGCCAATGGCCCGACAGGGACATATGGCTACACCTTC.